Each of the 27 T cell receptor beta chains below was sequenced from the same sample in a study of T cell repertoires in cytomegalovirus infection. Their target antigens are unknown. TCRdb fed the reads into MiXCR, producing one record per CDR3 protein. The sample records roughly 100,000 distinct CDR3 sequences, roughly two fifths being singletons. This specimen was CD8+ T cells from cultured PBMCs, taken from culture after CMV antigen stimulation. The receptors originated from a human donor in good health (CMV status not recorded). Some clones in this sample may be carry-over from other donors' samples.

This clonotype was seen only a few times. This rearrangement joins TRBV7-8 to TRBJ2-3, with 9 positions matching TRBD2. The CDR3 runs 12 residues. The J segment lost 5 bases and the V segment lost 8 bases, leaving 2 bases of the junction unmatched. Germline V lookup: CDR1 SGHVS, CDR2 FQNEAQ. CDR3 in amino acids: CASSAGGDTQYF. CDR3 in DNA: TGTGCCAGCTCAGCGGGGGGAGATACGCAGTATTTT.

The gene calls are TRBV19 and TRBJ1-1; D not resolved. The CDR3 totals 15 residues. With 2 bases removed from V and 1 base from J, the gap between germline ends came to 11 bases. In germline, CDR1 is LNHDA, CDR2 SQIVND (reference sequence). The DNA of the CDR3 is TGTGCCAGTAGTATACGGTTTCCGCGGAACACTGAAGCTTTCTTT. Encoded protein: CASSIRFPRNTEAFF.

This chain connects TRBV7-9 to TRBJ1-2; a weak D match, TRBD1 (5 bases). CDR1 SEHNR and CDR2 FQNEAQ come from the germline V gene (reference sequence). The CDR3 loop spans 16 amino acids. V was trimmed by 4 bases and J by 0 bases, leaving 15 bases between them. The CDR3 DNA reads TGTGCCAGCAGCTACCGGGACGGCATGTCTAACTATGGCTACACCTTC. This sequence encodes CASSYRDGMSNYGYTF.

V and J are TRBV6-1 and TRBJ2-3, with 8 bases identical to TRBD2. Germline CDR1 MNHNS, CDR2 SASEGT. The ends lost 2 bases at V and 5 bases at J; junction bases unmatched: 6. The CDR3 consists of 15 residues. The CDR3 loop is CASSETGGGGDTQYF. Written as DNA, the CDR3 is TGTGCCAGCAGTGAAACGGGGGGGGGCGGAGATACGCAGTATTTT.

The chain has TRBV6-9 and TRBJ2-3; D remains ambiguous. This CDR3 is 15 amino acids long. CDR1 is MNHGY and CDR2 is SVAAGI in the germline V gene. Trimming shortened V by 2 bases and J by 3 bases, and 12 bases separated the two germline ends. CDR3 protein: CASSYRAPQTDTQYF. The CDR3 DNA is TGTGCCAGCAGTTATAGGGCACCTCAGACAGATACGCAGTATTTT.

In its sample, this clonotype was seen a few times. The CDR3 sequence is CASSHSDTQYF. The CDR3 coding sequence is TGTGCCAGCAGTCACTCAGATACGCAGTATTTT. J is TRBJ2-3 and V is TRBV12-3 or TRBV12-4; D gene unclear. Trimming removed 5 bases at V and 4 bases at J, with 4 bases between. The CDR3 covers 11 residues.

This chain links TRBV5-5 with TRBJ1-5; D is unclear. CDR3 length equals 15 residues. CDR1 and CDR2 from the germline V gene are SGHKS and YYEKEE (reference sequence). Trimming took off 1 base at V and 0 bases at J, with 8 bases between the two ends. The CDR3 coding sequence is TGTGCCAGCAGCTTGTGGGCAGATAGCAATCAGCCCCAGCATTTT. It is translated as CASSLWADSNQPQHF. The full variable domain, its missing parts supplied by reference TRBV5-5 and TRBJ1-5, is DAGVTQSPTHLIKTRGQQVTLRCSPISGHKSVSWYQQVLGQGPQFIFQYYEKEERGRGNFPDRFSARQFPNYSSELNVNALLLGDSALYLCASSLWADSNQPQHFGDGTRLSIL.

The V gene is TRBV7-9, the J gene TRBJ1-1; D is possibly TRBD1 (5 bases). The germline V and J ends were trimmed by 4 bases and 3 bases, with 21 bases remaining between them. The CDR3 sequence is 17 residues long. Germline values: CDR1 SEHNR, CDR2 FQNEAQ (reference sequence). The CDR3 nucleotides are TGTGCCAGCAGCTCCTATGGGGGGGTATTCAAAGACACTGAAGCTTTCTTT. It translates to CASSSYGGVFKDTEAFF.

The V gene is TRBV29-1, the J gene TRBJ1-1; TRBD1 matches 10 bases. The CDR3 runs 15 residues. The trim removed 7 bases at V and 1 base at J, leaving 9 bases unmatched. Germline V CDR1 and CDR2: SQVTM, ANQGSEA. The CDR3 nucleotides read TGCAGCGCTAAACTCCGACAGGGGGCGAACACTGAAGCTTTCTTT. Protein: CSAKLRQGANTEAFF. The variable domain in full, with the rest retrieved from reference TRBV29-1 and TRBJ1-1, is SAVISQKPSRDICQRGTSLTIQCQVDSQVTMMFWYRQQPGQSLTLIATANQGSEATYESGFVIDKFPISRPNLTFSTLTVSNMSPEDSSIYLCSAKLRQGANTEAFFGQGTRLTVV.

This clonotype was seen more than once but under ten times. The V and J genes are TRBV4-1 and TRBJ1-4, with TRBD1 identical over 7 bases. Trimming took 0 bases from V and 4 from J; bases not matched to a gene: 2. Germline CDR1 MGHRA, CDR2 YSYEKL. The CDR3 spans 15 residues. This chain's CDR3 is CASSQEGQINEKLFF. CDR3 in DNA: TGCGCCAGCAGCCAAGAGGGACAGATTAATGAAAAACTGTTTTTT.

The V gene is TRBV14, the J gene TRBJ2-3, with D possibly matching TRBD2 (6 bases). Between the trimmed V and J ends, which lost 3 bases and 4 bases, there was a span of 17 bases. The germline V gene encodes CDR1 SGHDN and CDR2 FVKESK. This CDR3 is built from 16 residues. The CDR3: CASSHVGAGTADTQYF. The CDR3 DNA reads TGTGCCAGCAGCCACGTTGGGGCGGGGACGGCAGATACGCAGTATTTT. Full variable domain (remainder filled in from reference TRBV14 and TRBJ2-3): EAGVTQFPSHSVIEKGQTVTLRCDPISGHDNLYWYRRVMGKEIKFLLHFVKESKQDESGMPNNRFLAERTGGTYSTLKVQPAELEDSGVYFCASSHVGAGTADTQYFGPGTRLTVL.

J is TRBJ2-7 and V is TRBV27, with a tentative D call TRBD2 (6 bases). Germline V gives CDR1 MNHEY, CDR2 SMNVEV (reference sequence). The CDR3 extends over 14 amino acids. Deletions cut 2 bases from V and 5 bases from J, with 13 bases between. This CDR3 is CASSLRETGHEQYF. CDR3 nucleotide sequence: TGTGCCAGCAGTTTACGGGAGACCGGCCACGAGCAGTACTTC.

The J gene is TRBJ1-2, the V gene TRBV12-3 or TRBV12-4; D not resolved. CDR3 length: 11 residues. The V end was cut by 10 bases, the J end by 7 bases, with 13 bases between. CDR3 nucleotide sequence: TGTGCCACCCGTTTTGGATTTGGCTACACCTTC. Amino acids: CATRFGFGYTF.

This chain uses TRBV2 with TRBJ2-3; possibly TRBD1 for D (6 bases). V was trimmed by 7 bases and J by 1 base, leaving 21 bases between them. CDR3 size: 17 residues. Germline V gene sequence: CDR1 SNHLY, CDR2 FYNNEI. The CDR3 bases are TGTGCCAGCAAAGGGCCCCTTGGGGGCAGCGGCACAGATACGCAGTATTTT. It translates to CASKGPLGGSGTDTQYF.

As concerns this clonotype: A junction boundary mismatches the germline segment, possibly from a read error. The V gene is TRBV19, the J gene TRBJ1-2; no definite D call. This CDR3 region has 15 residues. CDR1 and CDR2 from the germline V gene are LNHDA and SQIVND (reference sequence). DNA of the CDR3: TGTGCCAGTAGCACGGGCCCATCCCCTCACTATGGCTACAGCTTC. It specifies CASSTGPSPHYGYSF.

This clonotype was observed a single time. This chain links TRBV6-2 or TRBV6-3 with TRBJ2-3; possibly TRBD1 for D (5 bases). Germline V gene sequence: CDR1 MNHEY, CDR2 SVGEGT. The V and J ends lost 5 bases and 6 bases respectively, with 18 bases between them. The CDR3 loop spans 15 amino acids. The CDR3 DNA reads TGTGCCAGCAGTGAAATTGGCAGGGATAGGGATACGCAGTATTTT. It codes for CASSEIGRDRDTQYF.

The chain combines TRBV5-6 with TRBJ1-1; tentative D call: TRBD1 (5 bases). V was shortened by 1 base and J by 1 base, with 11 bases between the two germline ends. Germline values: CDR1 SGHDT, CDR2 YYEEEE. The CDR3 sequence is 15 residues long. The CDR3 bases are TGTGCCAGCAGCTTGTGGGGGAAGGGGAACACTGAAGCTTTCTTT. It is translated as CASSLWGKGNTEAFF.

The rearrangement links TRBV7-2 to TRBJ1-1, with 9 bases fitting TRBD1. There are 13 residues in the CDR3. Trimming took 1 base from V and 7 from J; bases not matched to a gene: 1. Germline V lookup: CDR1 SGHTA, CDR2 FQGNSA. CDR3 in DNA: TGTGCCAGCAGCTTAGGACAGGGGGATGAAGCTTTCTTT. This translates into CASSLGQGDEAFF.

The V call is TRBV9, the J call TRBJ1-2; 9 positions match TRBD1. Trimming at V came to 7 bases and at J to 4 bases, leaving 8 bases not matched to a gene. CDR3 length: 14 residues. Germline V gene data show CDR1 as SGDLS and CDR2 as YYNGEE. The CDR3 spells CASAGDRAFYGYTF. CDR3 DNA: TGTGCCAGCGCGGGGGACAGGGCTTTCTATGGCTACACCTTC. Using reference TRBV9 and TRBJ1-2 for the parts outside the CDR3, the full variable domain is DSGVTQTPKHLITATGQRVTLRCSPRSGDLSVYWYQQSLDQGLQFLIQYYNGEERAKGNILERFSAQQFPDLHSELNLSSLELGDSALYFCASAGDRAFYGYTFGSGTRLTVV.

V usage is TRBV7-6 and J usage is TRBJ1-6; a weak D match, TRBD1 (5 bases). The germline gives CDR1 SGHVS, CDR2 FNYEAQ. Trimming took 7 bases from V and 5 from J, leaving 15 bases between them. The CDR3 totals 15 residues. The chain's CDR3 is CASTRLLTDNSPLHF. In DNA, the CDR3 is TGTGCCAGCACCCGATTACTGACAGATAATTCACCCCTCCACTTT.

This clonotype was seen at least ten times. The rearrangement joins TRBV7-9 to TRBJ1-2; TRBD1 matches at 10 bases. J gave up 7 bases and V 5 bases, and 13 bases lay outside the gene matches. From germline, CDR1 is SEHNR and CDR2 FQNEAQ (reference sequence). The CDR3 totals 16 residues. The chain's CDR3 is CASSLTGGEIGFGYTF. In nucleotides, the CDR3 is TGTGCCAGCAGCCTGACAGGGGGCGAGATCGGTTTTGGCTACACCTTC.

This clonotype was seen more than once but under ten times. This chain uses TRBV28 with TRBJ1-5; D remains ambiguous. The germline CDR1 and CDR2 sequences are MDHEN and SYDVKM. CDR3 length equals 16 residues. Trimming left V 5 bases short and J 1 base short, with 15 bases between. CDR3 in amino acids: CASSPLFVGSNQPQHF. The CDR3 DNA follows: TGTGCCAGCAGTCCCCTTTTTGTAGGCAGCAATCAGCCCCAGCATTTT.

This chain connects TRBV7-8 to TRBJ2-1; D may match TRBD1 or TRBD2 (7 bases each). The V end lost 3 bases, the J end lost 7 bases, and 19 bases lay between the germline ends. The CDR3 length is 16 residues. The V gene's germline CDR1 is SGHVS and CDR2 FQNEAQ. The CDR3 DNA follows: TGTGCCAGCAGCTTCCTGGCCAGGGGGGGCGGGAATGAGCAGTTCTTC. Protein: CASSFLARGGGNEQFF.

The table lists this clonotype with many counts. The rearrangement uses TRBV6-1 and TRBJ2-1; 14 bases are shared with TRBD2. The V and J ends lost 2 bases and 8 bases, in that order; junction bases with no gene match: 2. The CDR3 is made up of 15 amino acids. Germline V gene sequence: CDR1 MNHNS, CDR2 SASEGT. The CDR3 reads CASSEWTSGGYEQFF. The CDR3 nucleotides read TGTGCCAGCAGTGAATGGACTAGCGGGGGGTATGAGCAGTTCTTC.

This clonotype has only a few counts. CDR3 sequence (DNA): TGTGCCAGCAGCCCGGGGCCGGGGTCCGGGGGCTATGGCTACACCTTC. Amino acid sequence: CASSPGPGSGGYGYTF. The chain joins TRBV7-8 to TRBJ1-2; D may be TRBD1 (5 bases). CDR1 and CDR2 (germline): SGHVS, FQNEAQ. V was clipped by 5 bases and J by 4 bases, with 20 bases between them. This CDR3 region has 16 residues.

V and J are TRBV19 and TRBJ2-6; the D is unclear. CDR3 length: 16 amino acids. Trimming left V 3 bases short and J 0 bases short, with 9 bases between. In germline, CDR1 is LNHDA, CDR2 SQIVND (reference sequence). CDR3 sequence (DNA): TGTGCCAGTAGTATTATCTGGGGCTCTGGGGCCAACGTCCTGACTTTC. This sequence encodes CASSIIWGSGANVLTF.

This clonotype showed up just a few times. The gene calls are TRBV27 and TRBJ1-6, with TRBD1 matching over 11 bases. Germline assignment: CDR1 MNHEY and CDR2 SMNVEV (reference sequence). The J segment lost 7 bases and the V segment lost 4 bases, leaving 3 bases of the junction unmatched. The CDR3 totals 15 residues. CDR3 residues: CASSSWTGGNSPLHF. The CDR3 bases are TGTGCCAGCAGTTCGTGGACAGGGGGCAATTCACCCCTCCACTTT.